This entry lists 30 T cell receptor beta chains sequenced from one sample in a study of tumor-infiltrating lymphocytes in primary liver carcinoma. It was from roughly 20-30 mg of unsorted bulk tissue that RNA and DNA were co-extracted. A constant-region primer served to make TCR beta cDNA from roughly 460 ng total RNA. Three rounds of nested multiplex PCR with slightly modified ARM-PCR produced TCR beta libraries. TRBV1-TRBV30 forward and Cbeta reverse primers drove the first two roughly 10-cycle rounds. TCRdb redid the calling of the multiplex PCR reads with MiXCR, one entry per CDR3 protein. The repertoire consists of tens of thousands of distinct CDR3 sequences, with approximately 77% occurring once and the leading ten covering about 32%. The specimen sequenced was liver tumor tissue from sampling region 5. Regarding subset: tumor region T5, tumor centre. The receptors here all came from a woman in her thirties with primary liver carcinoma and hepatitis B virus infection.

The sample holds many counts of this clonotype. A single base separates this from a much larger clone, so it may be a read error. The chain carries TRBV7-9 and TRBJ2-7, with D unresolved. CDR1 SEHNR and CDR2 FQNEAQ come from the germline V gene (reference sequence). With 8 bases removed from V and 3 bases from J, the gap between germline ends came to 17 bases. The CDR3 length is 14 residues. The chain's CDR3 is CASGLPTHRYEQYF. The CDR3 coding sequence is TGTGCCAGCGGCCTCCCGACTCACCGCTACGAGCAGTACTTC.

With respect to this clonotype: Relative to the germline gene, one junction end is altered; a read error may explain this. The chain combines TRBV29-1 with TRBJ2-5; perhaps D is TRBD1 or TRBD2 (5 bases each). The CDR3 is 15 residues long. CDR1 and CDR2 (germline): SQVTM, ANQGSEA. CDR3 protein: CSVETGRGVKETHYF. In DNA form, the CDR3 reads TGTAGCGTTGAAACCGGAAGGGGAGTGAAGGAGACCCATTACTTC.

This clonotype is medium-sized (0.01 to 0.1%). The chain employs TRBV6-2 or TRBV6-3 and TRBJ1-5; possibly TRBD1 for D (6 bases). Germline V gene lookup returns CDR1 MNHEY and CDR2 SVGEGT. This CDR3 is 15 amino acids long. The V end was cut by 5 bases, the J end by 4 bases, with 15 bases between. Here the CDR3 DNA reads TGTGCCAGCAGTATGGACAGTTTTGGTAATCAGCCCCAGCATTTT. Protein: CASSMDSFGNQPQHF.

This clonotype is deemed medium-sized. The chain is built from TRBV5-4 and TRBJ2-3; TRBD2 aligns across 10 bases. Germline CDR1 and CDR2: SGHNT and YYREEE (reference sequence). Germline trimming cut 5 bases from V and 3 bases from J; bases unmatched to any gene: 15. The CDR3 sequence is 18 residues long. The CDR3 nucleotides are TGTGCCAGCAGTAACCCGGCGGCTAGCGGGAGTCGGACAGATACGCAGTATTTT. Translating it yields CASSNPAASGSRTDTQYF.

This sequence joins TRBV5-8 and TRBJ2-7, with no clear D. Trimming shortened V by 9 bases and J by 0 bases, and 22 bases separated the two germline ends. CDR3 length equals 16 residues. CDR1 and CDR2 from the germline V gene are SGHTS and YDEGEE. CDR3 bases: TGTGCCAACGGCTTGCACAAGGGCGATATCTCCTACGAGCAGTACTTC. Its protein product is CANGLHKGDISYEQYF.

Concerning this clonotype itself: The CDR3 does not close with the conserved phenylalanine or tryptophan, likely indicating a read error. The chain has TRBV5-1 and TRBJ2-7, with TRBD1 as a possible D gene (6 bases). The V end lost 6 bases, the J end lost 6 bases, and 25 bases lay between the germline ends. CDR3 size: 16 residues. The germline CDR1 and CDR2 sequences are SGHRS and YFSETQ. CDR3 nucleotide sequence: TGCGCCAGCACCCTGGGACACAGGGATTCTCAATGCGAGCAGTACCTC. It yields the protein CASTLGHRDSQCEQYL.

As regards this clonotype: Its ends do not fully match the called genes, so a read error is possible. The chain has TRBV11-3 and TRBJ2-7; D is unresolved. CDR3 length equals 15 residues. Germline lookup yields CDR1 SGHNT and CDR2 YENEEA. The CDR3 reads CASSLRSGEAHEQYF. CDR3 sequence (DNA): TGTGCAAGCAGCTTACGTTCTGGTGAGGCCCACGAGCAGTACTTC.

On this clonotype: A read error may explain this, as a much larger clone is one base away. The gene calls are TRBV10-3 and TRBJ1-5; D remains unclear. Between the trimmed V and J ends, which lost 7 bases and 7 bases, there was a span of 14 bases. The CDR3 sequence is 13 residues long. Germline-derived CDR1 and CDR2 are ENHRY and SYGVKD. CDR3 amino acids: CAIIVGGNQPQHF. The CDR3 DNA reads TGTGCCATCATTGTTGGAGGGAACCAGCCCCAGCATTTT.

About this clonotype itself: A junction boundary mismatches the germline segment, possibly from a read error. J is TRBJ2-1 and V is TRBV11-2, with D perhaps matching TRBD2 (6 bases). CDR1 is SGHAT and CDR2 is FQNNGV in the germline V gene. The CDR3 loop spans 16 amino acids. As DNA, the CDR3 is TGTGTCAGCAGCTTAAACCTGGACGGGAGCTACAATGAGCAGCTCTTC. Its translation is CVSSLNLDGSYNEQLF.

This clonotype appeared a single time. The junction departs from the called germline gene at one end, perhaps through a read error. The V gene is TRBV7-9, the J gene TRBJ2-1; no firm D call. The CDR3 sequence is 13 residues long. Germline CDR1 and CDR2: SEHNR and FQNEAQ (reference sequence). DNA of the CDR3: TGTACCAGCAGCCCTACATTCGGAAATGAACAGTTCTTC. It translates to CTSSPTFGNEQFF. Full variable domain (missing parts from reference TRBV7-9 and TRBJ2-1): DTGVSQNPRHKITKRGQNVTFRCDPISEHNRLYWYRQTLGQGPEFLTYFQNEAQLEKSRLLSDRFSAERPKGSFSTLEIQRTEQGDSAMYLCTSSPTFGNEQFFGPGTRLTVL.

This clonotype was observed a handful of times. Compared with germline, one end of the junction differs, possibly owing to a read error. The chain carries TRBV11-2 and TRBJ1-4; D call uncertain. CDR3 length: 12 residues. Germline CDR1 SGHAT, CDR2 FQNNGV. CDR3 DNA sequence: TGTGCCAGCAGCCCCTGGGAAGGAAAACTGTATTTT. It codes for CASSPWEGKLYF. The complete variable domain, with remaining parts taken from reference TRBV11-2 and TRBJ1-4, reads EAGVAQSPRYKIIEKRQSVAFWCNPISGHATLYWYQQILGQGPKLLIQFQNNGVVDDSQLPKDRFSAERLKGVDSTLKIQPAKLEDSAVYLCASSPWEGKLYFGSGTQLSVL.

This rearrangement joins TRBV10-2 to TRBJ2-5; D unresolved. Trimming removed 3 bases at V and 2 bases at J, with 13 bases between. This CDR3 contains 15 residues. The germline V gene has CDR1 WSHSY and CDR2 SAAADI. The CDR3, as DNA: TGCGCCAGCAGTGATCCGGCTACCAGACAAGAGACCCAGTACTTC. It is translated as CASSDPATRQETQYF.

A remark on this clonotype: This is likely a read error, given that the CDR3 carries no conserved phenylalanine or tryptophan at its end. Because the CDR3's place on the DNA is in doubt, the DNA is left out and the CDR3 is given as listed by TCRdb. The chain joins TRBV29-1 to TRBJ2-5; the table gives TRBD1 as D, unverified against the DNA. Germline-derived CDR1 and CDR2 are SQVTM and ANQGSEA. Counting both end residues, the CDR3 totals 15 amino acids. The CDR3 sequence: CSVTTRRLWIGTRYL.

Comments on this clonotype: It is likely a read error, because the conserved phenylalanine at the end of the CDR3 is missing. This chain joins TRBV28 and TRBJ1-5; D possibly corresponds to TRBD1 (5 bases). CDR3 size: 12 residues. The V end was cut by 8 bases, the J end by 9 bases, with 14 bases between. Per germline, CDR1 MDHEN and CDR2 SYDVKM. CDR3 in amino acids: CASGPGGRPQHI. The CDR3 DNA reads TGTGCCAGCGGGCCGGGGGGACGGCCCCAGCATATT.

Details on this clonotype: At one end the junction does not follow the germline gene, possibly because of a read error. The chain uses TRBV11-3 and TRBJ2-1, with 8 bases fitting TRBD2. In germline, CDR1 is SGHNT, CDR2 YENEEA. The CDR3 covers 15 residues. The CDR3 nucleotides are TGTGCCTGCAGCCGACTAGCGAGGGGGGGGTATGAGCCGTTCTTC. Its translation is CACSRLARGGYEPFF.

The V and J genes are TRBV4-1 and TRBJ2-3, with 8 bases matching TRBD2. Germline lookup yields CDR1 MGHRA and CDR2 YSYEKL. This CDR3 has 16 residues. With 4 bases clipped from V and 12 bases from J, the junction kept 18 bases outside the gene matches. The CDR3 region has the DNA TGCGCCAGCAGCCCGCGGGGTAGCGGGATGGGGGAGGGACAGTATTTT. Residues: CASSPRGSGMGEGQYF.

Judged by abundance, this clonotype is medium-sized. The chain has TRBV6-5 and TRBJ1-2; 7 bases align to TRBD1. The germline V gene has CDR1 MNHEY and CDR2 SVGAGI. This CDR3 has 12 amino acids. Losses at the gene ends were 7 bases for V and 6 bases for J; bases not matched to a gene: 5. The chain's CDR3 is CASTQTGDGYTF. DNA of the CDR3: TGTGCCAGCACCCAAACAGGGGATGGCTACACCTTC.

Points on this clonotype: At one of its ends the junction is not consistent with the germline gene, which may arise from a read error. This rearrangement joins TRBV7-8 to TRBJ2-7; D ambiguous. The CDR3 sequence is 18 residues long. Per germline, CDR1 SGHVS and CDR2 FQNEAQ. The DNA of the CDR3 is TGTGCCAGCAGCTGGTGTCGCGGTCGTACTATGAGCTCCTACGAGCAGTATTTC. Translated: CASSWCRGRTMSSYEQYF.

There are many counts of this clonotype. This rearrangement joins TRBV11-2 to TRBJ2-7; D not resolved. V was trimmed by 2 bases and J by 2 bases, leaving 10 bases between them. This CDR3 is built from 14 residues. CDR1 and CDR2 from the germline V gene are SGHAT and FQNNGV. The DNA of the CDR3 is TGTGCCAGCAGCTTAACCGACGGAGCCTACGAGCAGTACTTC. Its translation: CASSLTDGAYEQYF.

Worth noting for this clonotype: An end of the junction does not agree with germline; a read error may underlie this. This sequence joins TRBV11-2 and TRBJ2-2, with D maybe TRBD2 (5 bases). Germline CDR1 and CDR2: SGHAT and FQNNGV. The CDR3 has 16 amino acids. DNA for the CDR3: TGCGCCGGCAGCTCGACACGTAGCAGGAGGTCCGGAGAGCTGTTTTTT. It encodes CAGSSTRSRRSGELFF. Filled out from reference TRBV11-2 and TRBJ2-2, the complete variable domain reads EAGVAQSPRYKIIEKRQSVAFWCNPISGHATLYWYQQILGQGPKLLIQFQNNGVVDDSQLPKDRFSAERLKGVDSTLKIQPAKLEDSAVYLCAGSSTRSRRSGELFFGEGSRLTVL.

The V gene is TRBV20-1, the J gene TRBJ1-2; tentative D call: TRBD1 (6 bases). The CDR3 contains 14 residues. The V gene's germline CDR1 is DFQATT and CDR2 SNEGSKA (reference sequence). V was pared by 3 bases and J by 3 bases, with 14 bases between. CDR3 in amino acids: CSARDSTTYYGYTF. The CDR3 nucleotides are TGCAGTGCTAGGGACAGTACCACTTACTATGGCTACACCTTC.

The sample holds one count of this clonotype. The junction departs from germline at one end; a sequencing error may be responsible. The V and J genes are TRBV6-6 and TRBJ2-6; 8 bases align to TRBD1. Germline V gene sequence: CDR1 MNHNY, CDR2 SVGAGI (reference sequence). This CDR3 is 15 amino acids long. CDR3 protein: CASFLGQGKVNILTF. The CDR3 DNA is TGTGCCAGCTTCCTCGGACAGGGTAAGGTCAACATCCTGACTTTC.

A single count supports this clonotype. The genes are TRBV4-3 and TRBJ2-3; D is unresolved. Trimming removed 3 bases from V and 8 bases from J, with 27 bases in between. The CDR3 covers 18 residues. Germline CDR1 LGHNA, CDR2 YSLEER. CDR3 sequence (DNA): TGCGCCAGCAGCCAGTCGATCTGGCTGGGTGGTCCCGATGTTACGCAGTATTTT. This sequence encodes CASSQSIWLGGPDVTQYF.

In this sample, this clonotype turned up a few times. As the CDR3 is not closed by the conserved phenylalanine or tryptophan, this likely results from a read error. The V call is TRBV29-1, the J call TRBJ2-5; 8 bases are shared with TRBD1. The CDR3 is 13 residues long. The junction had 10 bases not matched to a gene; V was cut back by 8 bases and J by 5 bases. Germline-derived CDR1 and CDR2 are SQVTM and ANQGSEA. CDR3 DNA: TGCAGCATCGTCATTTGGACAGGGGAGACCCAGTACTCC. This gives the protein CSIVIWTGETQYS.

This chain connects TRBV29-1 to TRBJ2-1; D uncertain. CDR3 size: 15 residues. Trimming removed 6 bases from V and 8 bases from J, with 23 bases in between. Germline V gene sequence: CDR1 SQVTM, CDR2 ANQGSEA. In nucleotides, the CDR3 is TGCAGCGTACATTCCGGGCTACACAACTGCGATGAGCAGTTCTTC. Translation: CSVHSGLHNCDEQFF.

The count of this clonotype is one. The V call is TRBV6-6, the J call TRBJ2-1, with D uncertain. CDR3 length: 13 residues. Trimming stripped 4 bases from V and 9 bases from J, with 13 bases between. The germline V gene encodes CDR1 MNHNY and CDR2 SVGAGI (reference sequence). The DNA of the CDR3 is TGTGCCAGCAGTTTGTACCCCGGCGGTGAGCAGTTCTTC. Amino acids: CASSLYPGGEQFF.

About this clonotype: A much more abundant neighbour one base away suggests this may be a read error. This chain joins TRBV7-2 and TRBJ1-4, with D uncertain. The CDR3 runs 13 residues. Germline V gives CDR1 SGHTA, CDR2 FQGNSA. The germline V and J ends were trimmed by 7 bases and 6 bases, with 12 bases remaining between them. The CDR3 spells CASKSYLDEKLFF. The CDR3 DNA follows: TGTGCCAGCAAGAGCTATCTGGATGAAAAACTGTTTTTT.

On this clonotype: This is likely a read error, given that the CDR3 carries no conserved phenylalanine or tryptophan at its end. This sequence joins TRBV4-2 and TRBJ2-1, with unresolved D. The length of the CDR3 is 18 residues. Per germline, CDR1 LGHNA and CDR2 YNFKEQ. The CDR3 sequence is CASSQVVSVRGSYSEQFL. The CDR3 DNA is TGTGCCAGCAGCCAAGTAGTGAGCGTCCGAGGCTCCTACAGTGAGCAGTTCTTA.

To note about this clonotype: Its ends do not fully match the called genes, so a read error is possible. This chain joins TRBV27 and TRBJ2-7; no reliable D call. The CDR3 covers 13 residues. CDR1 and CDR2 from the germline V gene are MNHEY and SMNVEV (reference sequence). Written as DNA, the CDR3 is TGCGCCAGCAATATCAGTTCCCTCTACGAGCAGTACTTC. This translates into CASNISSLYEQYF.

The chain uses TRBV12-5 and TRBJ2-7; D gene uncertain. This CDR3 comprises 15 residues. V gave up 3 bases and J gave up 3 bases, with 15 bases separating them. CDR1 and CDR2 (germline): LGHNT, FRNRAP. CDR3 bases: TGTGCTAGTGGTTTAGCACAAGGCAGCTTCTACGAGCAGTACTTC. It codes for CASGLAQGSFYEQYF.